The source of this T cell receptor (beta chain) is a study of tumor and adjacent non-tumor tissue in lung cancer. Study-wide points: Normal lung showed higher cumulative top 100 clone frequency than tumor.

V dropped 6 bases and J dropped 8; count of bases not matched to a gene: 10. The CDR3 is 15 amino acids. Germline V gene lookup returns CDR1 KGHDR and CDR2 SFDVKD. Details on this clonotype: The antigen is not known. A much larger clonotype is one base distant, so this may be a read error.

The template was RNA from unsorted bulk tissue. More than 3 cm separated this lung sample from the edge of the tumor. TCRbeta libraries were built with three rounds of nested PCR, modified from ARM-PCR. TCRdb ran MiXCR on the multiplex PCR reads and lists one entry per CDR3 protein. This repertoire shows 75,000 to 90,000 distinct CDR3 sequences, roughly 77% found once; its top ten account for around a fifth. The genes are TRBV24-1 and TRBJ2-3; 10 bases are shared with TRBD2. The sequenced material came from distant non-tumor lung tissue. The source is a woman between 50 and 59 years old with non-small cell lung cancer. As DNA, the CDR3 is TGTGCCACCAGTCCTAGCGGGAGTTATATGGGTACGCAGTATTTT. This sequence encodes CATSPSGSYMGTQYF.